Presented here are 16 T cell receptor beta chains from one specimen sequenced in a study of graft-versus-host responses after intestinal transplantation (dated by TCRdb to the early 2020s). Receptor amplification or capture employed the immunoSEQ multiplex PCR assay. The immuneACCESS repertoire file appears here via TCRdb, limited to in-frame rearrangements. These files lack a portion of the clones; in checked studies, under half of the deficit traces to unresolved V genes, and the cause of the others is not known. This sample holds roughly 25,000 clones; 85% to 95% were observed only once. Together, the top ten hold 0.5% to 0.65% of the sample. The sequencing here drew on PBMCs, taken 18 days after transplant. These receptors were taken from a human patient who received an intestinal transplant, so some T cells may come from the graft donor.

This clone was detected only a few times. The chain joins TRBV18 to TRBJ2-7, with no clear D. The V gene's germline CDR1 is KGHSH and CDR2 LQKENI. V lost 2 bases, J lost 0 bases, and 8 bases lay in between. The CDR3 is made up of 14 amino acids. CDR3 sequence: CASSPGMSSYEQYF. The CDR3 nucleotides are TGTGCCAGCTCACCAGGAATGAGCTCCTACGAGCAGTACTTC.

J is TRBJ2-1 and V is TRBV6-5; TRBD2 aligns across 10 bases. The V and J ends lost 6 bases and 7 bases, in that order; junction bases with no gene match: 3. In germline, CDR1 is MNHEY, CDR2 SVGAGI. The CDR3 has 13 residues. This CDR3 is CASSLAGANEQFF. CDR3 DNA: TGTGCCAGCAGCCTAGCGGGGGCAAATGAGCAGTTCTTC.

The chain is built from TRBV28 and TRBJ1-1, with D tentatively TRBD1 (6 bases). V was cut by 11 bases and J by 7 bases, with 14 bases left in between. The CDR3 has 11 residues. Germline V gene sequence: CDR1 MDHEN, CDR2 SYDVKM. CDR3 sequence: CAPAGGGEAFF. The CDR3 DNA reads TGTGCCCCGGCGGGGGGCGGTGAAGCTTTCTTT.

The chain employs TRBV7-8 and TRBJ1-2; D gene unclear. Germline CDR1 SGHVS, CDR2 FQNEAQ. The length of the CDR3 is 12 residues. V gave up 8 bases and J gave up 4 bases, with 11 bases separating them. The CDR3 coding sequence is TGTGCCAGCGGAGGACCGTTCTATGGCTACACCTTC. It specifies CASGGPFYGYTF.

This clone was observed a single time. The J gene is TRBJ2-2, the V gene TRBV7-3; 10 positions agree with TRBD1. This CDR3 comprises 15 residues. The V gene's germline CDR1 is SGHTA and CDR2 FQGTGA. V trimming: 5 bases; J trimming: 6 bases; junction bases outside the gene matches: 6. CDR3 DNA sequence: TGTGCCAGCAGCCCGACAGGGGGCGACGCCGGGGAGCTGTTTTTT. It is translated as CASSPTGGDAGELFF. Full variable domain (outside the CDR3, taken from reference TRBV7-3 and TRBJ2-2): GAGVSQTPSNKVTEKGKYVELRCDPISGHTALYWYRQSLGQGPEFLIYFQGTGAADDSGLPNDRFFAVRPEGSVSTLKIQRTERGDSAVYLCASSPTGGDAGELFFGEGSRLTVL.

This chain links TRBV9 with TRBJ2-1; 12 nucleotides line up with TRBD2. The CDR3 extends over 16 amino acids. Germline V gives CDR1 SGDLS, CDR2 YYNGEE. The junction had 8 bases not matched to a gene; V was cut back by 3 bases and J by 7 bases. The CDR3 DNA sequence: TGTGCCAGCAGCGCAACGCTAGCGGGGGGGCTTAATGAGCAGTTCTTC. Protein sequence: CASSATLAGGLNEQFF.

The chain employs TRBV10-3 and TRBJ1-1; 7 bases map to TRBD1. The CDR3 runs 13 residues. Trimming removed 6 bases from V and 7 bases from J; junction bases left unmatched: 8. The germline gives CDR1 ENHRY, CDR2 SYGVKD. The CDR3 nucleotides read TGTGCCATCAGAGACGAACAGGGGTATGAAGCTTTCTTT. Translating gives CAIRDEQGYEAFF.

The genes are TRBV7-2 and TRBJ1-5; D is ambiguous. The germline V gene has CDR1 SGHTA and CDR2 FQGNSA. The V gene lost 1 base and the J gene lost 2 bases, with 9 bases spanning the gap. The CDR3 sequence is 15 residues long. The CDR3 sequence: CASSLGIFGNQPQHF. The DNA for the CDR3 is TGTGCCAGCAGCTTAGGGATCTTTGGCAATCAGCCCCAGCATTTT.

This chain links TRBV4-1 with TRBJ2-7, with D perhaps matching TRBD2 (5 bases). V dropped 0 bases and J dropped 2 bases, with 14 bases sitting between them. The CDR3 covers 16 residues. Germline V gene data show CDR1 as MGHRA and CDR2 as YSYEKL. The CDR3 reads CASSQEEARLPYEQYF. DNA for the CDR3: TGCGCCAGCAGCCAAGAGGAGGCGCGATTGCCCTACGAGCAGTACTTC.

V is TRBV4-2 and J is TRBJ2-3; 11 positions match TRBD2. Germline CDR1 is LGHNA and CDR2 is YNFKEQ. V gave up 0 bases and J gave up 4 bases; unmatched junction bases: 0. The CDR3 extends over 15 amino acids. The chain's CDR3 is CASSQDSGGADTQYF. CDR3 in DNA: TGTGCCAGCAGCCAAGATAGCGGGGGGGCAGATACGCAGTATTTT.

This chain joins TRBV27 and TRBJ1-5; D is perhaps TRBD1 (5 bases). The CDR3 is made up of 14 amino acids. The V end lost 3 bases, the J end lost 4 bases, and 10 bases lay between the germline ends. Germline assignment: CDR1 MNHEY and CDR2 SMNVEV (reference sequence). The CDR3 sequence is CASSFPGPNQPQHF. The CDR3 nucleotides read TGTGCCAGCAGTTTTCCAGGGCCAAATCAGCCCCAGCATTTT.

The CDR3 DNA is TGTGCCAGCAGCTTGGGACAGGGACACTACGAGCAGTACTTC. Amino acids: CASSLGQGHYEQYF. The chain has TRBV5-4 and TRBJ2-7; TRBD1 matches 7 bases. The CDR3 spans 14 residues. The germline CDR1 and CDR2 sequences are SGHNT and YYREEE (reference sequence). V gave up 0 bases and J gave up 3 bases; unmatched junction bases: 3.

This chain joins TRBV5-6 and TRBJ2-3, with D possibly matching TRBD2 (5 bases). V was pared by 2 bases and J by 1 base, with 17 bases between. There are 17 residues in the CDR3. Per germline, CDR1 SGHDT and CDR2 YYEEEE. The CDR3 spells CASSFASRGVGTDTQYF. DNA for the CDR3: TGTGCCAGCAGCTTCGCTAGCCGTGGGGTTGGCACAGATACGCAGTATTTT.

The rearrangement uses TRBV9 and TRBJ2-1; 10 bases align to TRBD1. The J segment lost 7 bases and the V segment lost 2 bases, leaving 9 bases of the junction unmatched. The CDR3 extends over 16 amino acids. CDR1 and CDR2 (germline): SGDLS, YYNGEE. CDR3 in amino acids: CASSVDRGRGQNEQFF. The CDR3 DNA sequence: TGTGCCAGCAGCGTCGACAGGGGGCGCGGACAAAATGAGCAGTTCTTC.

The J gene is TRBJ2-1, the V gene TRBV10-3; D remains unclear. The length of the CDR3 is 14 residues. Germline-derived CDR1 and CDR2 are ENHRY and SYGVKD. Between the trimmed V and J ends, which lost 7 bases and 1 base, there was a span of 11 bases. CDR3 bases: TGTGCCATCACGGTAGGCCTATCCTACAATGAGCAGTTCTTC. It specifies CAITVGLSYNEQFF.

The V gene is TRBV4-1, the J gene TRBJ2-2; TRBD2 aligns across 8 bases. This CDR3 is 16 amino acids long. The junction had 8 bases not matched to a gene; V was cut back by 4 bases and J by 4 bases. Germline CDR1 MGHRA, CDR2 YSYEKL. For the CDR3, the DNA is TGCGCCAGCAGCCCCCGGGGCGGGGGGATCACCGGGGAGCTGTTTTTT. Amino acid sequence: CASSPRGGGITGELFF.